This note documents a single TCR beta chain sequence. The trim removed 6 bases at V and 2 bases at J, leaving 5 bases unmatched. This CDR3 has 14 residues. Germline V lookup: CDR1 SNHLY, CDR2 FYNNEI. This specimen comes from a study of blood T cell repertoires in COVID-19. Across the whole study: Sites across the United States, Italy and Spain contributed samples from acute and convalescent COVID-19. Sources were T cells, B-cell-depleted T cells, or PBMCs; the material itself was cDNA or gDNA.

As processed by the authors: Estimates of nucleated cell counts were drawn from the amplification of reference gene primers. Method: immunoSEQ multiplex PCR; TCRdb's copy keeps in-frame clones and lacks some. That table gives V, J and clone size, and the DNA gave D and trimming. The table has about 150,000 clones, 80% to 90% seen once. Material for sequencing was peripheral blood. J is TRBJ2-7 and V is TRBV2, with 9 bases that match TRBD1. This TCR came from an elderly woman with acute or convalescent COVID-19. The CDR3 loop is CASRGRTGAYEQYF. CDR3 coding DNA: TGTGCCAGCAGGGGGAGGACAGGGGCCTACGAGCAGTACTTC.